This T cell receptor beta chain emerged from a study of neurological immune-mediated disorders. The study's findings and limits: Expanded clones shared no identical CDR3 amino acid sequences across subjects, which suggested private TCR-beta repertoires in all groups.

5'RACE generated cDNA with 10-nucleotide random UMIs. Every sequencing run gave over 190 million TCR-beta sequences, taken from 15-18 subjects. TCRdb used MiXCR to reprocess the 5' RACE reads, holding one entry per CDR3 protein. The repertoire holds approximately 45,000 distinct CDR3 sequences, with around an eighth as singletons. V was pared by 3 bases and J by 2 bases, with 8 bases between. CDR3 length equals 13 residues. The time point was: longitudinal time-point 3. The group of healthy controls was made up of people who were blood bank volunteers in Maryland, USA. The sample holds many counts of this clonotype. Its specificity is not known.

The gene calls are TRBV12-3 or TRBV12-4 and TRBJ2-7; D possibly corresponds to TRBD2 (5 bases). This receptor was identified in a man aged 25-40 years in good health. The sample taken for sequencing was PBMCs. The CDR3 spells CASSLDSTYEQYF. The CDR3 DNA follows: TGTGCCAGCAGTTTGGACTCCACCTACGAGCAGTACTTC.